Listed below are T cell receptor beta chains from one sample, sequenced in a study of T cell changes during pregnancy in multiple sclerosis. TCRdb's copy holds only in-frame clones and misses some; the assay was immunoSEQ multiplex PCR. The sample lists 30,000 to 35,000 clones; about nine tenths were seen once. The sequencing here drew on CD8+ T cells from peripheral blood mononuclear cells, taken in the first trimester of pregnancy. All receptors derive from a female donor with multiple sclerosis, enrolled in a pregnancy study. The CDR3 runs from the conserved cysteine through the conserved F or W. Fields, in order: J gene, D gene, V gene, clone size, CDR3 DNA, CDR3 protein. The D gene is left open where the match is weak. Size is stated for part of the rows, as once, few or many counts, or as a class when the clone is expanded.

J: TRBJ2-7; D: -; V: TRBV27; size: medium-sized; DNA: TGTGCCAGCAGTTTATCGCATAAGCGGGAGCAGTACTTC; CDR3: CASSLSHKREQYF
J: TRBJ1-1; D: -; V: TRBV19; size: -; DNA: TGTGCCAGTAGAGCGAACACTGAAGCTTTCTTT; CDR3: CASRANTEAFF
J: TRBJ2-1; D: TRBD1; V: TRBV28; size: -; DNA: TGTGCCAGCAGTCCACCATCCGGGACAGGGGACAACAATGAGCAGTTCTTC; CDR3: CASSPPSGTGDNNEQFF
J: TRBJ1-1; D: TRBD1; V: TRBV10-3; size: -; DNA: TGTGCCATCAGTGGGGCAGGGGGAAACACTGAAGCTTTCTTT; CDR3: CAISGAGGNTEAFF
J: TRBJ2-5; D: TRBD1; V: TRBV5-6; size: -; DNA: TGTGCCAGCAGCTTGTGGACAGGGTGGGAGACCCAGTACTTC; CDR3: CASSLWTGWETQYF
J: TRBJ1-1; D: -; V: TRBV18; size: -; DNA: TGTGCCAGCTCACCAGAGATGGCTGGGGCAGGGGTTACCATGAACACTGAAGCTTTCTTT; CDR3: CASSPEMAGAGVTMNTEAFF
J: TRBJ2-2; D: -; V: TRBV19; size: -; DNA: TGTGCCAGTAGTATTGGACCAGGGGGGGAGCTGTTTTTT; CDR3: CASSIGPGGELFF
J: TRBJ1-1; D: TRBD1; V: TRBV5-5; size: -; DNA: TGTGCCAGCAGCTTCTTAGGGGGACAGGGAAACACTGAAGCTTTCTTT; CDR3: CASSFLGGQGNTEAFF
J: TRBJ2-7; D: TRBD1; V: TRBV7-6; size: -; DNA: TGTGCCAGCAGCCCTAGATTTGGGACAGGGAACGAGCAGTACTTC; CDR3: CASSPRFGTGNEQYF
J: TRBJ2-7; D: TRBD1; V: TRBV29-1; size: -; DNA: TGCAGCGTTACCGGAGACAGGGCTCTCGAGCAGTACTTC; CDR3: CSVTGDRALEQYF
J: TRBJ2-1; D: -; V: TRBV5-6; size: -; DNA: TGTGCCAGCAGCTTCCGACCCCTCGGGGCCTACAATGAGCAGTTCTTC; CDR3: CASSFRPLGAYNEQFF
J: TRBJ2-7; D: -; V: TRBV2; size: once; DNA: TGTGCCAGCAGCGGGTACGAGCAGTACTTC; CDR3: CASSGYEQYF